This T cell receptor beta chain was recorded in a study of T cells in Graves' hyperthyroidism and ophthalmopathy. Study context: Any treatment followed the collection of peripheral blood at initial diagnosis. Study findings and constraints: The model made its ophthalmopathy prediction, and onset followed a median about 6 months later.

Calling Graves' hyperthyroidism stable meant ophthalmopathy did not progress within 18 months. Participants, patients aged 18 to 65, had newly diagnosed hyperthyroidism with a duration under 2 months. It was RNA transcripts that yielded the amplified TCR beta CDR3 regions. TCR CDR3 regions were first amplified by RT-PCR with HTBI primers. A single record per CDR3 protein comes from TCRdb applying MiXCR to the multiplex PCR reads. The sample contains around 350,000 distinct CDR3 sequences, roughly 19% of which appear only once. This clonotype was observed a few times. Antigen: not known. The clonotype comes from a woman under 30 with Graves' hyperthyroidism. Sequenced material: blood.

This CDR3 reads CSARDPSDRGRTEAFF. In DNA form, the CDR3 reads TGCAGTGCTAGAGATCCCTCGGACAGGGGGCGGACTGAAGCTTTCTTT. The V call is TRBV20-1, the J call TRBJ1-1; 11 nucleotides align to TRBD1. The CDR3 totals 16 residues. Unmatched junction bases numbered 8, after V lost 0 bases and J lost 5 bases. From germline, CDR1 is DFQATT and CDR2 SNEGSKA (reference sequence).